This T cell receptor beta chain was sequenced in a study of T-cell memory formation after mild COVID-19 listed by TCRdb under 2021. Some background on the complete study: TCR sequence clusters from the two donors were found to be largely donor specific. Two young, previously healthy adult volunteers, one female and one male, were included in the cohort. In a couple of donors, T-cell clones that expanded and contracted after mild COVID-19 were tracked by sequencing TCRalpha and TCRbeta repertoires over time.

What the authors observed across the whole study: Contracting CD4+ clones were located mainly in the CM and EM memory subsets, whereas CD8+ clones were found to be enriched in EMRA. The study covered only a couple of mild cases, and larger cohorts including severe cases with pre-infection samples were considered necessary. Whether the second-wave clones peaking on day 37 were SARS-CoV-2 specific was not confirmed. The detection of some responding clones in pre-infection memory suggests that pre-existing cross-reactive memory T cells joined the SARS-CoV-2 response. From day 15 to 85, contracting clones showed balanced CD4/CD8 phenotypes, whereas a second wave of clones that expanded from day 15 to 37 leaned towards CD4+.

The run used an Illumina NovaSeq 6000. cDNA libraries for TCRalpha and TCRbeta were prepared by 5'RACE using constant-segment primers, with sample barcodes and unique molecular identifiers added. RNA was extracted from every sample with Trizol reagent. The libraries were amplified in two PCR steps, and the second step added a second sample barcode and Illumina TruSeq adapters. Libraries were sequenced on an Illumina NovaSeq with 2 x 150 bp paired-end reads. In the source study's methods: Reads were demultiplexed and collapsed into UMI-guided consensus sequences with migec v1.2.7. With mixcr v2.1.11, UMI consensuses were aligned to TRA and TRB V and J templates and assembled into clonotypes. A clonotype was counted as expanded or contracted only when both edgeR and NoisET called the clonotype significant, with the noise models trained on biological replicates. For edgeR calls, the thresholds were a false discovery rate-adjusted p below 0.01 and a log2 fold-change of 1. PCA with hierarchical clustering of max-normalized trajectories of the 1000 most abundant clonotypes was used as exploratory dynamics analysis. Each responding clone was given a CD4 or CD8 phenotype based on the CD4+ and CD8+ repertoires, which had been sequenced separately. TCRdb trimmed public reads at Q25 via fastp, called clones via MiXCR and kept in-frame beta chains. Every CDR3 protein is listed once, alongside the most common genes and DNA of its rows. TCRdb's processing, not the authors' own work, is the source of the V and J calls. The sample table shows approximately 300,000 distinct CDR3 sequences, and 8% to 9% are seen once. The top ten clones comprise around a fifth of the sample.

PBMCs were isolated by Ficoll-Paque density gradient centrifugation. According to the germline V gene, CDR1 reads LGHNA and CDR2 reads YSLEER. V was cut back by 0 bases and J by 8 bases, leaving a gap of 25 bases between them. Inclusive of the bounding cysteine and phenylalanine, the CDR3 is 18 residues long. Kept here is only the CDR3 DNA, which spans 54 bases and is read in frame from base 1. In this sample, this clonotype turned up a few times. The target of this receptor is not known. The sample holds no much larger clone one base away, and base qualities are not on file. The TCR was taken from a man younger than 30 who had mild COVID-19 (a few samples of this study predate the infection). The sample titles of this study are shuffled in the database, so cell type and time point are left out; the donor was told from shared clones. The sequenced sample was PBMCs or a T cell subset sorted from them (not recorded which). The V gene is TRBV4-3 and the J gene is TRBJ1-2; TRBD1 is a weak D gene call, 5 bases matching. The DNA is TGCGCCAGCAGCCAAGATAATGGCGTGGAGGGGAAATTTAGGGGCTACACCTTC. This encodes CASSQDNGVEGKFRGYTF.